This T cell receptor (beta chain) is drawn from a study of cytomegalovirus exposure and HLA in healthy donors. Researchers ran the PCR with 60 Vbeta and 13 Jbeta primers. This table comes from immunoSEQ multiplex PCR, and its TCRdb copy is limited to in-frame clones, with some not included. The table lists roughly 150,000 clones, roughly 70% of them singletons, with 2.5% to 3.5% in the top ten. Germline V gene sequence: CDR1 SNHLY, CDR2 FYNNEI. V shed 3 bases and J shed 14 bases, with 18 bases lying between them. This CDR3 region has 13 residues. V and J are TRBV2 and TRBJ2-3, with D possibly matching TRBD1 (6 bases). The receptor comes from a male donor in good health and CMV-seronegative. The sequencing sample was made of PBMCs. The CDR3 DNA sequence: TGTGCCAGCAGTGAGATAGTACAGGGTGTGTGGTATTTT. Its protein product is CASSEIVQGVWYF.